This T cell receptor beta chain was retrieved from a study of cytomegalovirus exposure and HLA in healthy donors. Both 60 Vbeta primers and 13 Jbeta primers went into the PCR. The table came from immunoSEQ multiplex PCR; TCRdb's copy has only in-frame clones and leaves some out. The data show 100,000 to 150,000 clones, 55% to 80% seen once. Findings and limits, study-wide: Analyzed later, association rates of TCRs varied across HLA loci, with DRB1 most and HLA-C fewest.

On this clone itself: Its specificity is not known.

With 4 bases removed from V and 3 bases from J, the gap between germline ends came to 12 bases. In germline, CDR1 is MRHNA, CDR2 SNTAGT. This CDR3 contains 14 residues. The chain carries TRBV6-4 and TRBJ1-1, with a weak D call TRBD1 (5 bases). The receptor was isolated from a middle-aged woman in good health and CMV-seronegative. The sequencing sample was made of PBMCs. The chain's CDR3 is CASSAAGWDTEAFF. The CDR3 DNA is TGTGCCAGCAGTGCCGCAGGGTGGGACACTGAAGCTTTCTTT.